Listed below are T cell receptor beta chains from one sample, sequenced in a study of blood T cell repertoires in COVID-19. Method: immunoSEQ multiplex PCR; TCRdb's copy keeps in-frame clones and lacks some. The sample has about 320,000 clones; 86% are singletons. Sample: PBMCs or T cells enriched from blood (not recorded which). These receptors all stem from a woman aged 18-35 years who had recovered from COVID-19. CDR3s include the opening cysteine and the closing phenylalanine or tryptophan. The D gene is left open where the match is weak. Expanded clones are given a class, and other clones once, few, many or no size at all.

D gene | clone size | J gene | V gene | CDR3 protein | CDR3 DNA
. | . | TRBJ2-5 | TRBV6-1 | CASSENGETQYF | TGTGCCAGCAGTGAAAACGGAGAGACCCAGTACTTC
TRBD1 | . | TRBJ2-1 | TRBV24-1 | CATSEPGTGANEQFF | TGTGCCACCAGTGAACCCGGGACAGGGGCTAATGAGCAGTTCTTC
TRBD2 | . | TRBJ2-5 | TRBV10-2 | CASSRAGADETQYF | TGCGCCAGCAGTAGGGCGGGAGCCGATGAGACCCAGTACTTC
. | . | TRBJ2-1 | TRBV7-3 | CASSLFGRGLADNNEQFF | TGTGCCAGCAGCTTATTTGGCAGGGGGCTAGCGGACAACAATGAGCAGTTCTTC
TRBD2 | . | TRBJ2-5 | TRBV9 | CASSAKTSGKTPKTQYF | TGTGCCAGCAGCGCTAAAACTAGCGGCAAAACCCCAAAGACCCAGTACTTC
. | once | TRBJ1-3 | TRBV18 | CASSPNLASVPISGNTIYF | TGTGCCAGCTCACCGAACCTCGCGTCCGTTCCTATCTCTGGAAACACCATATATTTT
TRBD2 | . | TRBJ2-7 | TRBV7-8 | CASSLASLADSYEQYF | TGTGCCAGCAGCTTAGCTTCGCTAGCGGACTCCTACGAGCAGTACTTC
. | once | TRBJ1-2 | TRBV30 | CAWSVLGWAGYTF | TGTGCCTGGAGTGTATTAGGATGGGCTGGCTACACCTTC
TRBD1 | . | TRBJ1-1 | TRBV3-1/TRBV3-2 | CASSRRQGTEAFF | TGTGCCAGCAGCCGAAGACAGGGCACTGAAGCTTTCTTT
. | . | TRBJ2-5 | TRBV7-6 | CASSPRAGRSETQYF | TGTGCCAGCAGCCCTCGGGCGGGACGATCAGAGACCCAGTACTTC
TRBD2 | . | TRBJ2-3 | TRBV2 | CASSQLAGGPDTQYF | TGTGCCAGCAGTCAACTAGCGGGAGGGCCAGATACGCAGTATTTT
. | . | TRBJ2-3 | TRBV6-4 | CASSKSGTSDTQYF | TGTGCCAGCAGTAAAAGCGGCACCTCAGATACGCAGTATTTT
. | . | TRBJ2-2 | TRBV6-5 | CASSQQGAGELFF | TGTGCCAGCAGCCAACAAGGGGCCGGGGAGCTGTTTTTT
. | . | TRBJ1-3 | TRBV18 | CASSQDSSGNTIYF | TGTGCCAGCTCACAGGACAGCTCTGGAAACACCATATATTTT
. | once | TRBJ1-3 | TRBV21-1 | CASSNVTGGLSGNTIYF | TGTGCCAGCAGCAACGTGACAGGGGGCCTCTCTGGAAACACCATATATTTT
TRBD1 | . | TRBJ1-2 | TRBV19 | CASSARQGAYGYTF | TGTGCCAGTAGTGCCCGACAGGGGGCTTATGGCTACACCTTC
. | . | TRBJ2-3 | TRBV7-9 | CASRLATGPGTDTQYF | TGTGCCAGCAGGCTTGCTACAGGGCCAGGCACAGATACGCAGTATTTT
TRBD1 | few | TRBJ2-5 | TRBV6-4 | CASSSSGTGGMETQYF | TGTGCCAGCAGTTCCTCCGGGACAGGGGGTATGGAGACCCAGTACTTC
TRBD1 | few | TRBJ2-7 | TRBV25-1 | CASVSGTGYNEQYF | TGTGCCAGCGTTTCCGGGACAGGGTATAACGAGCAGTACTTC
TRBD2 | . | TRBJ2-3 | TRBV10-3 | CAISEASGLTDTQYF | TGTGCCATCAGTGAGGCTAGCGGTCTCACAGATACGCAGTATTTT
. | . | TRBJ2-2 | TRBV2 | CASRRIGTGELFF | TGTGCCAGTCGGAGGATAGGGACCGGGGAGCTGTTTTTT
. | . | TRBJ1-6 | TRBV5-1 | CASSLVGGSSYNSPLHF | TGCGCCAGCAGCTTGGTGGGAGGCAGCTCCTATAATTCACCCCTCCACTTT
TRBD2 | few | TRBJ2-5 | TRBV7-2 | CASSLGLAGAETQYF | TGTGCCAGCAGCTTGGGACTAGCGGGAGCAGAGACCCAGTACTTC